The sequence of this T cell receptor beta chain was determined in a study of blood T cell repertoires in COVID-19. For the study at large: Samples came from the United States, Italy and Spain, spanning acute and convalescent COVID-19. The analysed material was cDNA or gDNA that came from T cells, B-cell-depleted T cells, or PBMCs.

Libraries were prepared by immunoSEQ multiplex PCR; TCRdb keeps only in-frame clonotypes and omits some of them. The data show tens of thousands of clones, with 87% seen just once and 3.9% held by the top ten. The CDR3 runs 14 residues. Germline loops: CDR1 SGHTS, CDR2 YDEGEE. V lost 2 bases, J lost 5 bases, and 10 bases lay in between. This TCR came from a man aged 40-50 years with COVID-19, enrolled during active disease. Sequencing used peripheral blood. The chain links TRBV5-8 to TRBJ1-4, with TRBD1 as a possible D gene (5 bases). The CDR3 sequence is CASSLPGKNEKLFF. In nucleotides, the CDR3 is TGTGCCAGCAGCTTACCAGGGAAGAATGAAAAACTGTTTTTT. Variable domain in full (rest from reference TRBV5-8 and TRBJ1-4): EAGVTQSPTHLIKTRGQQATLRCSPISGHTSVYWYQQALGLGLQFLLWYDEGEERNRGNFPPRFSGRQFPNYSSELNVNALELEDSALYLCASSLPGKNEKLFFGSGTQLSVL.